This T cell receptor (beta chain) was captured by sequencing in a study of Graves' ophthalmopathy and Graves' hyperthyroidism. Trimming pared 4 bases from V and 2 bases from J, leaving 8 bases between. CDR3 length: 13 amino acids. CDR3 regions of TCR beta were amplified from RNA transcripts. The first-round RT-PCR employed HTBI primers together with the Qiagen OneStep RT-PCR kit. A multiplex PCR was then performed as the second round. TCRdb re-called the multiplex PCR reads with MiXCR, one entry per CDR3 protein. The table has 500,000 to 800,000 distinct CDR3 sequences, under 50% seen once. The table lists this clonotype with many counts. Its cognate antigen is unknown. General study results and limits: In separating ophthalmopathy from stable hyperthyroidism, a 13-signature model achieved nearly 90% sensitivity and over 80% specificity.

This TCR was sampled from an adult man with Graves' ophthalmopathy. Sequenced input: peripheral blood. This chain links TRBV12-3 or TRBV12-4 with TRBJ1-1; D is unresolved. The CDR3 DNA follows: TGTGCCAGCAGTTCACCCAGCAACACTGAAGCTTTCTTT. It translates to CASSSPSNTEAFF.